This T cell receptor (beta chain) was recovered during a study of Ad26.COV2.S vaccination and SARS-CoV-2 variants. Losses at the gene ends were 2 bases for V and 4 bases for J; bases not matched to a gene: 16. The V gene's germline CDR1 is LNHNV and CDR2 YYDKDF (reference sequence). CDR3 length: 19 amino acids. Treatment noted: 15 to 20 received Ad26.COV2.S at low or high dose, single or two shots; several received placebo; per-sample allocation not given. Sampling happened 63 days after the first vaccine or placebo injection. In its sample, this clone was seen a few times. Repertoires were generated with immunoSEQ multiplex PCR, while TCRdb's copy carries only in-frame clones and drops some. The sample carries about 260,000 clones, roughly nine tenths recorded once.

V is TRBV15 and J is TRBJ1-4, with 7 bases fitting TRBD1. The sample was peripheral blood, taken in a trial of Ad26.COV2.S vaccine versus placebo. The clonotype comes from a person between 18 and 60 years old who received the Ad26.COV2.S COVID-19 vaccine or a placebo. The CDR3 bases are TGTGCCACCAGCAGACAGCCCCCCGGGCCAGGGGGAAATAATGAAAAACTGTTTTTT. This translates into CATSRQPPGPGGNNEKLFF.